Listed here is a single T cell receptor beta chain. As yet, its antigen is unknown. The sample originates from a study of somatic mutations in cytotoxic T cells in rheumatoid arthritis. Assay: immunoSEQ multiplex PCR; the TCRdb copy retains only in-frame clones and omits some. Of 13,000 or so clones in the sample, around 80% were seen once. Germline V lookup: CDR1 LNHDA, CDR2 SQIVND (reference sequence). V lost 6 bases, J lost 6 bases, and 12 bases lay in between. The CDR3 spans 13 residues. Study outcomes and limitations: Levels of CD8+ T-cell clonality in rheumatoid arthritis patients were statistically indistinguishable from those seen in age-matched healthy controls, with no significant difference.

This chain links TRBV19 with TRBJ2-1, with a possible D match to TRBD2 (6 bases). The sample was CD8+ T cells sorted from blood. This clonotype was sampled from an adult with rheumatoid arthritis. The CDR3 DNA reads as TGTGCCAGTAGGGGCGCGGGGCCCAATGAGCAGTTCTTC. Protein product: CASRGAGPNEQFF.